This T cell receptor (beta chain) was found in a study of T cells in localized non-small cell lung cancer. Study conclusions and caveats: Highest T cell clonality was seen in uninvolved adjacent lung, surpassing that measured in tumor.

TCRdb's copy holds only in-frame clones and misses some; the assay was immunoSEQ multiplex PCR. The profile shows about 18,000 clones, about 90% of them singletons. In its sample, this clone was seen once. Antigen specificity is unknown. Germline CDR1 is SGHNT and CDR2 is YYREEE (reference sequence). This CDR3 contains 16 residues. The J segment lost 4 bases and the V segment lost 5 bases, leaving 10 bases of the junction unmatched. Source: peripheral blood, taken before any cancer treatment. The chain links TRBV5-4 to TRBJ2-5; 11 bases line up with TRBD2. The receptor's source is a woman aged 35-70 years with stage I lung adenocarcinoma. The CDR3, as DNA: TGTGCCAGCAGATCCGGGACTAGCGGAGGGGGAGAGACCCAGTACTTC. Its translation is CASRSGTSGGGETQYF.